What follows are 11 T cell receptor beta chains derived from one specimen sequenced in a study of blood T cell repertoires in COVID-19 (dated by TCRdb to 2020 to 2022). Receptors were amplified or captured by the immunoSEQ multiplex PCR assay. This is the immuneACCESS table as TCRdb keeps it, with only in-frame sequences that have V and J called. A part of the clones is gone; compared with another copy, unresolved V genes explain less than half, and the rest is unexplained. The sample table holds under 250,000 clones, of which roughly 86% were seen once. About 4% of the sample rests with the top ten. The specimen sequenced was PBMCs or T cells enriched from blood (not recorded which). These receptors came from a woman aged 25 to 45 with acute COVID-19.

For the CDR3, the DNA is TGTGCCAGCAGCTCCTTCCCGGGACAGGGCTCTGGAAACACCATATATTTT. Translation: CASSSFPGQGSGNTIYF. J is TRBJ1-3 and V is TRBV11-2, with 9 bases identical to TRBD1. V was pared by 4 bases and J by 0 bases, with 7 bases of the junction left unmatched. CDR1 is SGHAT and CDR2 is FQNNGV in the germline V gene. CDR3 length: 17 amino acids. The variable domain in full, completed from reference TRBV11-2 and TRBJ1-3, reads EAGVAQSPRYKIIEKRQSVAFWCNPISGHATLYWYQQILGQGPKLLIQFQNNGVVDDSQLPKDRFSAERLKGVDSTLKIQPAKLEDSAVYLCASSSFPGQGSGNTIYFGEGSWLTVV.

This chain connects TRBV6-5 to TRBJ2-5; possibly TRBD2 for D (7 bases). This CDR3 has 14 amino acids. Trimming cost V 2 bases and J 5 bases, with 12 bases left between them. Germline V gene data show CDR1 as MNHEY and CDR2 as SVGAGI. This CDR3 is CASSYTGGRETQYF. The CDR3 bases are TGTGCCAGCAGTTACACCGGGGGGCGGGAGACCCAGTACTTC.

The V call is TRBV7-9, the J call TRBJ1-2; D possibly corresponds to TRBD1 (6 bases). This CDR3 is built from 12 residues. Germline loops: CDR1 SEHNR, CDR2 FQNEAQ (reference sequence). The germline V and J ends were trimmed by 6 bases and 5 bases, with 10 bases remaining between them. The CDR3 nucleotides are TGTGCCAGCAGTCCCCAGGGGTATGGCTACACCTTC. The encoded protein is CASSPQGYGYTF.

The CDR3 region is CASDHGTTASYNEQFF. CDR3 sequence (DNA): TGTGCTAGTGACCACGGGACTACGGCCTCCTACAATGAGCAGTTCTTC. The rearrangement joins TRBV12-5 to TRBJ2-1, with 7 bases aligning to TRBD2. The CDR3 is 16 amino acids. Germline lookup yields CDR1 LGHNT and CDR2 FRNRAP. V shed 7 bases, J shed 0 bases, and the junction held 9 bases outside the gene matches.

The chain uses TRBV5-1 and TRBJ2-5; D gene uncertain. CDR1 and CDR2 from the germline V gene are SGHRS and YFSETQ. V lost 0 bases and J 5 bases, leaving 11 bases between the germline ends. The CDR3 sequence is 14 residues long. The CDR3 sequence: CASSLDRVVETQYF. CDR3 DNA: TGCGCCAGCAGCTTGGATCGGGTGGTGGAGACCCAGTACTTC.

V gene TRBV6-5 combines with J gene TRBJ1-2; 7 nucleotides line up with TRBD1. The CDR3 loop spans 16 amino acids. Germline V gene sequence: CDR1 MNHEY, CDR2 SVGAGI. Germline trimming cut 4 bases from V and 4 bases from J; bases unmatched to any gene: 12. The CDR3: CASSFTPGQKIYGYTF. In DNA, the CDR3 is TGTGCCAGCAGTTTCACCCCGGGACAGAAGATCTATGGCTACACCTTC.

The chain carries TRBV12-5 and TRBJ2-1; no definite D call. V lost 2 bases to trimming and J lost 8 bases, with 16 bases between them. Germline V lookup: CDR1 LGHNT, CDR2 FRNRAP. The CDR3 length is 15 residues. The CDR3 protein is CASGLTMNGLDEQFF. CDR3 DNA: TGTGCTAGTGGTTTGACCATGAACGGGTTGGATGAGCAGTTCTTC.

CDR3 coding DNA: TGTGCCAGCAGAGAACAGGGGGCTGGTGGCTACACCTTC. This sequence encodes CASREQGAGGYTF. The V gene is TRBV2, the J gene TRBJ1-2; 9 nucleotides agree with TRBD1. The germline V gene has CDR1 SNHLY and CDR2 FYNNEI. J lost 7 bases, V lost 6 bases, and 6 bases had no gene match. The CDR3 extends over 13 amino acids.

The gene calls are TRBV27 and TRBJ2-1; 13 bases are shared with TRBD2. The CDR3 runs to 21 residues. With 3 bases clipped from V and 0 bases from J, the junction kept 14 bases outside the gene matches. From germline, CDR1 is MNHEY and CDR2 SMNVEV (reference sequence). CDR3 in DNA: TGTGCCAGCAGTTTGGTAGCCCCAGGACTAGCGGGGGATACCTCCTACAATGAGCAGTTCTTC. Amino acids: CASSLVAPGLAGDTSYNEQFF.

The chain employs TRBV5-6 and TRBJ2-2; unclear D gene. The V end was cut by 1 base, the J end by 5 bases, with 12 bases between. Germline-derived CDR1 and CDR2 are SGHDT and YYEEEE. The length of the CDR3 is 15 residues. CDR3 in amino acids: CASSLFYLNTGELFF. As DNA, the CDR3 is TGTGCCAGCAGCTTGTTCTACCTTAATACCGGGGAGCTGTTTTTT.

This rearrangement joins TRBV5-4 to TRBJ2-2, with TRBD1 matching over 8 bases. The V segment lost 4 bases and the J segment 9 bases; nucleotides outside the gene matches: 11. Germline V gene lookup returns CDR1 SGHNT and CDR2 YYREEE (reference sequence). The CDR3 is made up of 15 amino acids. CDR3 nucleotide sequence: TGTGCCAGCAGCCCTGGACAGGGCAACGTCCGGGAGCTGTTTTTT. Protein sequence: CASSPGQGNVRELFF.